This TCR beta chain was profiled in a study of cytomegalovirus exposure and HLA in healthy donors. General study results and limits: The majority of TCR sequences were rare, yet some public TCRs appeared in many donors. Within the data, a cluster of highly shared sequence variants was likely a sequencing artifact. Researchers catalogued some 160 TCR beta chains as cytomegalovirus-associated. TCR beta sequences numbering fewer than 20,000 were associated with HLA alleles at 0.05 false discovery rate in a later analysis.

Comments on this clone: Its antigen remains unknown. One junction end disagrees with the germline gene, perhaps due to a read error.

PCR involved 60 Vbeta and 13 Jbeta primers. Libraries were prepared by immunoSEQ multiplex PCR; TCRdb keeps only in-frame clonotypes and omits some of them. The table lists approximately 160,000 clones, roughly 80% of them singletons. Germline CDR1 is SGDLS and CDR2 is YYNGEE. The CDR3 is made up of 15 amino acids. V usage is TRBV9 and J usage is TRBJ2-5, with 9 bases matching TRBD2. Sequencing was performed on PBMCs. The clonotype originates from a man between 45 and 60 years old in good health and CMV-seropositive. For the CDR3, the DNA is TGTGCCAGCAGCCCTCGACTAGCGGCCCAAGAGACCCGGTACTTC. Its translation is CASSPRLAAQETRYF.